What follows describes a single TCR beta chain. Per the authors' pipeline: It was from reference gene primer amplification that nucleated cell counts were estimated. The assay was immunoSEQ multiplex PCR, and TCRdb's table has in-frame clones only and misses some. V and J calls and clone size follow that table, whereas D and trimming were derived from the DNA. The sample has roughly 200,000 clones, under 90% seen once. This specimen comes from a study of blood T cell repertoires in COVID-19. Across the study: Donors in the United States, Italy and Spain gave samples during acute or convalescent COVID-19. T cells, B-cell-depleted T cells, or PBMCs supplied cDNA or gDNA.

This CDR3 region has 13 residues. V lost 6 bases to trimming and J lost 6 bases, with 14 bases between them. CDR1 is KGHSH and CDR2 is LQKENI in the germline V gene. The sequencing sample was made of peripheral blood. The rearrangement links TRBV18 to TRBJ1-2; maybe TRBD1 (6 bases). This sequence originates from a human donor in a cohort sampled during active COVID-19. The CDR3 reads CASSPDSKDGYTF. CDR3 in DNA: TGTGCCAGCTCCCCGGACAGTAAGGATGGCTACACCTTC.